This T cell receptor beta chain appears in the sequencing data of a study of blood T cell repertoires in COVID-19. Study-wide context: Donors in the United States, Italy and Spain gave samples during acute or convalescent COVID-19. T cells, B-cell-depleted T cells, or PBMCs supplied cDNA or gDNA.

Per the study methods: Scientists estimated how many nucleated cells there were by amplifying reference gene primers. Sequencing used immunoSEQ multiplex PCR; TCRdb keeps in-frame clones, though not all of them. Clonal size and the V and J genes are those of that table, whereas D and trimming came from the DNA. The sample holds 250,000 or so clones, 85% to 90% seen once. Seattle patient enrollment occurred during active infection, with longitudinal follow-up thereafter. Germline CDR1 reads MDHEN; CDR2 reads SYDVKM. V dropped 6 bases and J dropped 8 bases, with 13 bases sitting between them. This CDR3 comprises 13 residues.

The receptor was isolated from a woman aged 55-69 years with COVID-19, enrolled during active disease. The chain employs TRBV28 and TRBJ2-2; no firm D call. Sequenced: peripheral blood. CDR3 region: CASSPGLPGELFF. The CDR3 DNA reads as TGTGCCAGCAGCCCCGGTCTTCCAGGGGAGCTGTTTTTT.